This T cell receptor (beta chain) was obtained from a study of T cell responses to AZD1222 COVID-19 vaccine. Study-level points and caveats: Unmutated variant regions are reportedly targeted by nearly half of spike-specific TCRs. Among those given AZD1222, only five or six were seropositive at baseline.

As concerns this clone: Its antigen is undetermined.

Assay used: immunoSEQ multiplex PCR; TCRdb lists only in-frame clones, some missing. This table holds 50,000 to 75,000 clones, more than 70% found once. The CDR3 runs to 17 residues. V gave up 5 bases and J gave up 6 bases; unmatched junction bases: 14. The germline V gene has CDR1 SGHVS and CDR2 FQNEAQ. The chain has TRBV7-8 and TRBJ2-2; 8 bases match TRBD2. Sample: peripheral blood, taken on day 0 of AZD1222 vaccination. The sequence was obtained from an adult in good health. CDR3 bases: TGTGCCAGCAGCCTGAAGCGGGGGACCCGTGGGGCCGGGGAGCTGTTTTTT. Amino acid sequence: CASSLKRGTRGAGELFF.